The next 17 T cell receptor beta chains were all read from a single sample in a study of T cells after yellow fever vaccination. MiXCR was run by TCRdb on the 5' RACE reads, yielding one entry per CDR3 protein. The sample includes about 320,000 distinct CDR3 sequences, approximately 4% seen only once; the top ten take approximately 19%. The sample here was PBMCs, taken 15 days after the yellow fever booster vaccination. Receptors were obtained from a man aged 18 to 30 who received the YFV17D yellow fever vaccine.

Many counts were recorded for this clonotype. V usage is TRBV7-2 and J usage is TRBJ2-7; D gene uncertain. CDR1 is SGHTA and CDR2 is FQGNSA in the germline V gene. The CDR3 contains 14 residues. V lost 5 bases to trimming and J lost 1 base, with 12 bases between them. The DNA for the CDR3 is TGTGCCAGCAGCCCACGTCTAGGATCCTACGAGCAGTACGTC. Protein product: CASSPRLGSYEQYV.

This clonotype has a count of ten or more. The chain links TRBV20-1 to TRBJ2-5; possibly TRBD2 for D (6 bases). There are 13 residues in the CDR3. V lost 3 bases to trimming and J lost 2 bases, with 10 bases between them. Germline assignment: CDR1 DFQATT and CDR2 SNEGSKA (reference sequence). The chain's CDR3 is CSASQTRQETQYF. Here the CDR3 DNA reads TGCAGTGCTAGCCAGACTAGACAAGAGACCCAGTACTTC.

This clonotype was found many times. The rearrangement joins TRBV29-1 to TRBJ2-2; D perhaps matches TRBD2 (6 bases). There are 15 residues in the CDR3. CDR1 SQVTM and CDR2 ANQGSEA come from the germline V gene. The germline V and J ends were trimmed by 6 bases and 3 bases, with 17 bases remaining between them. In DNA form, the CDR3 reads TGCAGCGTCCCCTCTTCGAGGAGGGACACCGGGGAGCTGTTTTTT. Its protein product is CSVPSSRRDTGELFF.

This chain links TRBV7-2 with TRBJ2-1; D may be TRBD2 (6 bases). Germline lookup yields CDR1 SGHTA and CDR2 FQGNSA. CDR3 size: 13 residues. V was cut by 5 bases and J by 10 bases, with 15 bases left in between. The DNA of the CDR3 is TGTGCCAGCAGCATCGGTGGTGCGGGAGAGCAGTTCTTC. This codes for CASSIGGAGEQFF.

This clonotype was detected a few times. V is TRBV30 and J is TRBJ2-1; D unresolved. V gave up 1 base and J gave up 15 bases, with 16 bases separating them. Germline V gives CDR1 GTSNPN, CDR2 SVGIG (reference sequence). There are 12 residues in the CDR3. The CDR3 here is CAWSDIGSKGFF. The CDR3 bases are TGTGCCTGGAGTGATATAGGGTCCAAGGGGTTCTTC. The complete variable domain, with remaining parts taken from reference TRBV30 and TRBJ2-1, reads SQTIHQWPATLVQPVGSPLSLECTVEGTSNPNLYWYRQAAGRGLQLLFYSVGIGQISSEVPQNLSASRPQDRQFILSSKKLLLSDSGFYLCAWSDIGSKGFFGPGTRLTVL.

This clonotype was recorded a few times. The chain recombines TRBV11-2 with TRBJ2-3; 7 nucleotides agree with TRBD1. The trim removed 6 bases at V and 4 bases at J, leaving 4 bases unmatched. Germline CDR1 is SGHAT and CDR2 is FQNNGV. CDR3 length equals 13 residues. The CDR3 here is CASSYTGADTQYF. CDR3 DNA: TGTGCCAGCAGTTATACAGGGGCAGATACGCAGTATTTT.

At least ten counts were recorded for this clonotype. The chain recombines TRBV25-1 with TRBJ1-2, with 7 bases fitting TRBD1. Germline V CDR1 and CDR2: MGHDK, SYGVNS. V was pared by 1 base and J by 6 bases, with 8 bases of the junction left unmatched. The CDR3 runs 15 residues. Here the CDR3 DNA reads TGTGCCAGCAGTGAATTGCAAGACAGGGAGGATGGCTACACCTTC. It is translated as CASSELQDREDGYTF.

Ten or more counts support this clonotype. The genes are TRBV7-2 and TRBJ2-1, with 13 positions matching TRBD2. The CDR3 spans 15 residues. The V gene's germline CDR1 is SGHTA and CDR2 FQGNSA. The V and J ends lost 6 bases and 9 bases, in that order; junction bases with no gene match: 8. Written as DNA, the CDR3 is TGTGCCAGCAGTGAAACTAGCGGGGGGGCTCGTGAGCAGTTCTTC. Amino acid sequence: CASSETSGGAREQFF.

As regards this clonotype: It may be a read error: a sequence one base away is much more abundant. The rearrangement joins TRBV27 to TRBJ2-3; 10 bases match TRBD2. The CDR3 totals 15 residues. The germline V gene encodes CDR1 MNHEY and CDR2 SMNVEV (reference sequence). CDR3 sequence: CDSSLGSGGPDTQYF. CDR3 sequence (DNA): TGTGACAGCAGTTTGGGTAGCGGGGGGCCAGATACGCAGTATTTT.

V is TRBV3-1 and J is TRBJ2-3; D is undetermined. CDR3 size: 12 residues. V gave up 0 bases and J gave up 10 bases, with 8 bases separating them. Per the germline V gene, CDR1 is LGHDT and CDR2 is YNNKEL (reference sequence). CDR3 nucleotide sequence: TGTGCCAGCAGCCAAGAGGGAAGGGCGCAGTATTTT. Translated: CASSQEGRAQYF.

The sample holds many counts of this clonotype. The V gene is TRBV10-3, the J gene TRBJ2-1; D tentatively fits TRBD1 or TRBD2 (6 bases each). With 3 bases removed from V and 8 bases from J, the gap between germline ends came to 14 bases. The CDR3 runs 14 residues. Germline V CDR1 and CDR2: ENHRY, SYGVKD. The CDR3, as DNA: TGTGCCATCAGTGACCGGGGGAAGGGGGATGAGCAGTTCTTC. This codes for CAISDRGKGDEQFF.

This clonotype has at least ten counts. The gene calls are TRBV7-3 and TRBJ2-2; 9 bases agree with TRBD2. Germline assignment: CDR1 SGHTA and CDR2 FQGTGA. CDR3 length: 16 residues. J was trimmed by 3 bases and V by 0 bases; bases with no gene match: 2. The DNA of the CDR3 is TGTGCCAGCAGCTTAACGAGCGGGGGGTACACCGGGGAGCTGTTTTTT. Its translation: CASSLTSGGYTGELFF. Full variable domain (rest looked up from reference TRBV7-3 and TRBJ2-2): GAGVSQTPSNKVTEKGKYVELRCDPISGHTALYWYRQSLGQGPEFLIYFQGTGAADDSGLPNDRFFAVRPEGSVSTLKIQRTERGDSAVYLCASSLTSGGYTGELFFGEGSRLTVL.

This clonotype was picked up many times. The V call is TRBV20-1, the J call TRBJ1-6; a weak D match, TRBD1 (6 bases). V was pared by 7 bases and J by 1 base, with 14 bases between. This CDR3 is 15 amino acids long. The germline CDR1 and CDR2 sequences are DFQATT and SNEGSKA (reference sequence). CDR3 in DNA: TGCAGTGTACACAACAGGGCGTCCTATAATTCACCCCTCCACTTT. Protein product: CSVHNRASYNSPLHF.

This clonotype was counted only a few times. The CDR3 sequence is CASSQVVKGARNSPLHF. CDR3 sequence (DNA): TGCGCCAGCAGCCAAGTAGTGAAGGGGGCGAGAAATTCACCCCTCCACTTT. This chain connects TRBV4-1 to TRBJ1-6; 7 bases map to TRBD1. The V and J ends lost 1 base and 7 bases, in that order; junction bases with no gene match: 10. The CDR3 runs 17 residues. From germline, CDR1 is MGHRA and CDR2 YSYEKL.

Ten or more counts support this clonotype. The CDR3 region is CASSQLPGGVSYEQYV. In DNA, the CDR3 is TGCGCCAGCAGCCAGCTCCCGGGAGGAGTCTCCTACGAGCAGTACGTC. The chain joins TRBV4-1 to TRBJ2-7; the match to TRBD2 covers 7 bases. Per germline, CDR1 MGHRA and CDR2 YSYEKL. The V segment lost 3 bases and the J segment 0 bases; nucleotides outside the gene matches: 8. This CDR3 region has 16 residues.

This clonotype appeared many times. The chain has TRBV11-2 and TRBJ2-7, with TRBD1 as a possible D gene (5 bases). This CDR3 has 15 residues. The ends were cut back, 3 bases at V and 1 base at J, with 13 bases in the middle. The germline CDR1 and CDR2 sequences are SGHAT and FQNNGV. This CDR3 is CASSLGQGRSYEQYV. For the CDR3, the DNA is TGTGCCAGCAGCTTGGGGCAGGGAAGGTCCTACGAGCAGTACGTC.

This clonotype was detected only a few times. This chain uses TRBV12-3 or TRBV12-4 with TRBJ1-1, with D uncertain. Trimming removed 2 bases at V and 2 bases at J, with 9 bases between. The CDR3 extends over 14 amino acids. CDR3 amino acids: CASSLRQFNTEAFF. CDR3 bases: TGTGCCAGCAGTTTAAGGCAGTTTAACACTGAAGCTTTCTTT.